This is a list of T cell receptor beta chains from one sample in a study of T cells after yellow fever vaccination. One entry per CDR3 protein results from TCRdb running MiXCR on the 5' RACE reads. The sample consists of around 350,000 distinct CDR3 sequences, about 9.9% of them appearing once. The sample in question was PBMCs, obtained on the day of the first yellow fever vaccination. The receptors were sampled from a man aged 18 to 29 who received the YFV17D yellow fever vaccine. CDR3s include the opening cysteine and the closing phenylalanine or tryptophan. A D gene is named only where the DNA matches it firmly. For some rows the clone size is stated as once, few or many, or as a class when expanded; others skip it.

CDR3aa: CASSLVETQYF
CDR3nt: TGTGCCAGCAGCTTAGTTGAGACCCAGTACTTC
abundance: many
v_gene: TRBV12-3/TRBV12-4
d_gene: .
j_gene: TRBJ2-5

CDR3aa: CASSPVRQSSYNEQFF
CDR3nt: TGTGCCAGCAGTCCCGTACGACAGAGCTCCTACAATGAGCAGTTCTTC
abundance: .
v_gene: TRBV12-3/TRBV12-4
d_gene: .
j_gene: TRBJ2-1

CDR3aa: CASGRTGGTGELFF
CDR3nt: TGTGCCAGCGGCCGGACAGGGGGAACCGGGGAGCTGTTTTTT
abundance: few
v_gene: TRBV6-2/TRBV6-3
d_gene: TRBD1
j_gene: TRBJ2-2

CDR3aa: CASSLLGSNTGELFF
CDR3nt: TGTGCCAGCAGCTTACTAGGATCTAACACCGGGGAGCTGTTTTTT
abundance: few
v_gene: TRBV7-9
d_gene: .
j_gene: TRBJ2-2

CDR3aa: CASSLVGDGNQPQHF
CDR3nt: TGTGCCAGCAGCTTAGTAGGGGATGGCAATCAGCCCCAGCATTTT
abundance: .
v_gene: TRBV7-2
d_gene: .
j_gene: TRBJ1-5

CDR3aa: CASSVAGISTGELFF
CDR3nt: TGTGCCAGCAGCGTAGCTGGCATCTCCACCGGGGAGCTGTTTTTT
abundance: .
v_gene: TRBV9
d_gene: .
j_gene: TRBJ2-2

CDR3aa: CASSRYSRPQHF
CDR3nt: TGTGCCAGCAGCCGTTACAGTCGGCCCCAGCATTTT
abundance: .
v_gene: TRBV12-3/TRBV12-4
d_gene: .
j_gene: TRBJ1-5

CDR3aa: CSVEGYHPRVAKNIQYF
CDR3nt: TGCAGCGTTGAAGGTTATCACCCCAGGGTAGCCAAAAACATTCAGTACTTC
abundance: few
v_gene: TRBV29-1
d_gene: .
j_gene: TRBJ2-4

CDR3aa: CSVGQNYGYTF
CDR3nt: TGCAGCGTAGGGCAGAACTATGGCTACACCTTC
abundance: many
v_gene: TRBV29-1
d_gene: .
j_gene: TRBJ1-2

CDR3aa: CASYGGTDTQYF
CDR3nt: TGTGCCAGTTATGGGGGGACAGATACGCAGTATTTT
abundance: .
v_gene: TRBV19
d_gene: .
j_gene: TRBJ2-3

CDR3aa: CSAGFWGESNQPQHF
CDR3nt: TGCAGTGCCGGATTCTGGGGTGAGAGCAATCAGCCCCAGCATTTT
abundance: few
v_gene: TRBV20-1
d_gene: .
j_gene: TRBJ1-5

CDR3aa: CASRTPYSLNTGELFF
CDR3nt: TGTGCCAGCAGGACCCCCTACAGCCTGAACACCGGGGAGCTGTTTTTT
abundance: few
v_gene: TRBV12-3/TRBV12-4
d_gene: .
j_gene: TRBJ2-2

CDR3aa: CASSNDRTNQETQYF
CDR3nt: TGTGCCAGCAGCAACGACAGGACAAACCAAGAGACCCAGTACTTC
abundance: few
v_gene: TRBV25-1
d_gene: .
j_gene: TRBJ2-5

CDR3aa: CASSYSGQIRGFF
CDR3nt: TGTGCCAGCAGTTACTCGGGACAGATCAGGGGGTTTTTT
abundance: .
v_gene: TRBV6-6
d_gene: TRBD1
j_gene: TRBJ1-4

CDR3aa: CASTLGRHYGYTF
CDR3nt: TGTGCCAGCACCCTGGGCCGTCACTATGGCTACACCTTC
abundance: .
v_gene: TRBV12-3/TRBV12-4
d_gene: .
j_gene: TRBJ1-2

CDR3aa: CASSWRGVSYNEQFF
CDR3nt: TGCGCCAGCAGCTGGCGGGGGGTGTCCTACAATGAGCAGTTCTTC
abundance: few
v_gene: TRBV5-1
d_gene: TRBD2
j_gene: TRBJ2-1

CDR3aa: CASSLVGGQGDNEQFF
CDR3nt: TGTGCCAGCAGCTTAGTAGGCGGACAGGGCGACAATGAGCAGTTCTTC
abundance: .
v_gene: TRBV7-9
d_gene: TRBD1
j_gene: TRBJ2-1

CDR3aa: CASSHSIGIQYF
CDR3nt: TGTGCCAGCAGTCACTCAATCGGCATTCAGTACTTC
abundance: .
v_gene: TRBV6-2/TRBV6-3
d_gene: .
j_gene: TRBJ2-4

CDR3aa: CASSQESASTDTQYF
CDR3nt: TGTGCCAGCAGCCAAGAGTCGGCTAGCACAGATACGCAGTATTTT
abundance: .
v_gene: TRBV3-1
d_gene: .
j_gene: TRBJ2-3

CDR3aa: CASIGQYNEQFF
CDR3nt: TGCGCCAGCATTGGACAGTACAATGAGCAGTTCTTC
abundance: .
v_gene: TRBV10-2
d_gene: .
j_gene: TRBJ2-1

CDR3aa: CATGDSGELFF
CDR3nt: TGTGCCACTGGTGACAGCGGGGAGCTGTTTTTT
abundance: .
v_gene: TRBV24-1
d_gene: .
j_gene: TRBJ2-2

CDR3aa: CSASPAGGPIRYEQYF
CDR3nt: TGCAGTGCTAGTCCAGCGGGGGGGCCGATTCGTTACGAGCAGTACTTC
abundance: few
v_gene: TRBV20-1
d_gene: TRBD2
j_gene: TRBJ2-7

CDR3aa: CSARTPLAGGSYNEQFF
CDR3nt: TGCAGTGCTAGAACCCCCCTAGCGGGGGGTTCCTACAATGAGCAGTTCTTC
abundance: few
v_gene: TRBV20-1
d_gene: TRBD2
j_gene: TRBJ2-1

CDR3aa: CASSRTIVAETEYF
CDR3nt: TGTGCCAGCAGCCGGACTATAGTCGCGGAGACCGAGTACTTC
abundance: .
v_gene: TRBV7-2
d_gene: .
j_gene: TRBJ2-5

CDR3aa: CASSPTRELLFF
CDR3nt: TGTGCCAGCAGCCCCACCCGGGAGTTACTGTTTTTT
abundance: .
v_gene: TRBV12-3/TRBV12-4
d_gene: .
j_gene: TRBJ1-4

CDR3aa: CASSEEVWGTEAFF
CDR3nt: TGTGCCAGCAGTGAAGAGGTCTGGGGCACTGAAGCTTTCTTT
abundance: few
v_gene: TRBV2
d_gene: .
j_gene: TRBJ1-1

CDR3aa: CSAWSLAPGKQETQYF
CDR3nt: TGCAGTGCTTGGTCCCTAGCCCCGGGGAAACAAGAGACCCAGTACTTC
abundance: once
v_gene: TRBV20-1
d_gene: .
j_gene: TRBJ2-5

CDR3aa: CASSVRTSVYFTDTQYF
CDR3nt: TGCGCCAGCAGCGTCCGGACTAGTGTATATTTCACAGATACGCAGTATTTT
abundance: many
v_gene: TRBV5-1
d_gene: TRBD2
j_gene: TRBJ2-3

CDR3aa: CASSLRLAGISYNEQFF
CDR3nt: TGCGCCAGCAGCCTGAGACTAGCGGGGATTTCCTACAATGAGCAGTTCTTC
abundance: few
v_gene: TRBV5-1
d_gene: TRBD2
j_gene: TRBJ2-1

CDR3aa: CASSADRGGAQHF
CDR3nt: TGTGCCAGCAGCGCGGACCGGGGGGGGGCCCAGCATTTT
abundance: .
v_gene: TRBV5-4
d_gene: .
j_gene: TRBJ1-5

CDR3aa: CASSLGDLLSYEQYF
CDR3nt: TGTGCCAGCAGCTTAGGGGACCTACTCTCCTACGAGCAGTACTTC
abundance: few
v_gene: TRBV7-9
d_gene: .
j_gene: TRBJ2-7

CDR3aa: CASAPPGPETQYF
CDR3nt: TGTGCCAGCGCCCCCCCAGGGCCCGAGACCCAGTACTTC
abundance: .
v_gene: TRBV7-9
d_gene: .
j_gene: TRBJ2-5

CDR3aa: CASSGLGWNQPQHF
CDR3nt: TGTGCCAGCAGCGGATTGGGGTGGAATCAGCCCCAGCATTTT
abundance: .
v_gene: TRBV6-2/TRBV6-3
d_gene: .
j_gene: TRBJ1-5

CDR3aa: CASNPSFGLAEETQYF
CDR3nt: TGTGCCAGCAACCCATCCTTTGGACTAGCGGAAGAGACCCAGTACTTC
abundance: .
v_gene: TRBV6-2/TRBV6-3
d_gene: TRBD2
j_gene: TRBJ2-5

CDR3aa: CASSLGPGQVSYEQYF
CDR3nt: TGCGCCAGCAGCTTGGGGCCGGGACAGGTCTCCTACGAGCAGTACTTC
abundance: few
v_gene: TRBV5-1
d_gene: TRBD1
j_gene: TRBJ2-7

CDR3aa: CASSLLGTGGYTF
CDR3nt: TGTGCCAGCAGCCTCTTAGGGACAGGGGGCTACACCTTC
abundance: many
v_gene: TRBV12-3/TRBV12-4
d_gene: TRBD1
j_gene: TRBJ1-2

CDR3aa: CASSISGGGQPQHF
CDR3nt: TGTGCCAGTAGTATATCAGGGGGCGGGCAGCCCCAGCATTTT
abundance: few
v_gene: TRBV19
d_gene: TRBD1
j_gene: TRBJ1-5

CDR3aa: CASSQGTGGLDNEQFF
CDR3nt: TGTGCCAGCAGCCAAGGGACGGGGGGGCTTGACAATGAGCAGTTCTTC
abundance: many
v_gene: TRBV14
d_gene: TRBD2
j_gene: TRBJ2-1

CDR3aa: CASSQETEKLFF
CDR3nt: TGCGCCAGCAGCCAAGAGACAGAAAAACTGTTTTTT
abundance: .
v_gene: TRBV4-1
d_gene: .
j_gene: TRBJ1-4

CDR3aa: CSAANGETQYF
CDR3nt: TGCAGTGCTGCGAACGGAGAGACCCAGTACTTC
abundance: many
v_gene: TRBV20-1
d_gene: .
j_gene: TRBJ2-5